One and the same sample provided the 30 T cell receptor beta chains below, sequenced in a study of cytomegalovirus exposure and HLA in healthy donors. Here immunoSEQ multiplex PCR was the method, and the copy in TCRdb shows in-frame clones only, minus some. The sample has tens of thousands of clones; under 95% are singletons. What was sequenced was PBMCs. The receptors shown here come from a woman between 25 and 40 years old in good health and CMV-seronegative.

The chain joins TRBV5-1 to TRBJ2-3; TRBD2 might be the D (5 bases). With 1 base removed from V and 7 bases from J, the gap between germline ends came to 16 bases. Germline V gene lookup returns CDR1 SGHRS and CDR2 YFSETQ. CDR3 length: 15 amino acids. The CDR3 region has the DNA TGCGCCAGCAGCTTGCCGGCTAGCCATGGGAATACGCAGTATTTT. This gives the protein CASSLPASHGNTQYF.

The chain is built from TRBV27 and TRBJ1-1, with unresolved D. The germline V gene has CDR1 MNHEY and CDR2 SMNVEV (reference sequence). The CDR3 runs 15 residues. Trimming removed 3 bases at V and 1 base at J, with 12 bases between. The CDR3 coding sequence is TGTGCCAGCAGTTTCTCCACGGCGGCGAACACTGAAGCTTTCTTT. As protein: CASSFSTAANTEAFF.

This clone was seen just once. The chain employs TRBV7-6 and TRBJ1-6; 7 positions agree with TRBD1. The CDR3 runs to 14 residues. Germline lookup yields CDR1 SGHVS and CDR2 FNYEAQ. J was trimmed by 8 bases and V by 2 bases; bases with no gene match: 3. The CDR3: CASSLRQGDSPLHF. In DNA, the CDR3 is TGTGCCAGCAGCTTACGGCAGGGGGATTCACCCCTCCACTTT. Drawing the rest from reference TRBV7-6 and TRBJ1-6, the complete variable domain is GAGVSQSPRYKVTKRGQDVALRCDPISGHVSLYWYRQALGQGPEFLTYFNYEAQQDKSGLPNDRFSAERPEGSISTLTIQRTEQRDSAMYRCASSLRQGDSPLHFGNGTRLTVT.

This chain links TRBV15 with TRBJ2-7; 7 bases are shared with TRBD1. Germline CDR1 LNHNV, CDR2 YYDKDF (reference sequence). This CDR3 is built from 14 residues. J lost 5 bases, V lost 8 bases, and 12 bases had no gene match. In DNA form, the CDR3 reads TGTGCCACCGCTTTGGACAGGAACTACGACGAGCAGTACTTC. Translated: CATALDRNYDEQYF.

The chain links TRBV27 to TRBJ2-4; TRBD1 matches at 10 bases. The V segment lost 4 bases and the J segment 2 bases; nucleotides outside the gene matches: 8. CDR3 length equals 17 residues. Germline CDR1 MNHEY, CDR2 SMNVEV (reference sequence). The CDR3 coding sequence is TGTGCCAGCAGTTCTGGACAGGGGGGATATCCCAAAAACATTCAGTACTTC. Translation: CASSSGQGGYPKNIQYF.

The chain combines TRBV27 with TRBJ1-5; no clear D gene. The V end was cut by 6 bases, the J end by 5 bases, with 11 bases between. The CDR3 loop spans 13 amino acids. Germline CDR1 is MNHEY and CDR2 is SMNVEV (reference sequence). The CDR3 nucleotides are TGTGCCAGCAGCGTCCGGAGAGATCAGCCCCAGCATTTT. Residues: CASSVRRDQPQHF.

The V call is TRBV19, the J call TRBJ2-7, with a tentative D call TRBD1 (5 bases). The germline V and J ends were trimmed by 3 bases and 0 bases, with 9 bases remaining between them. The length of the CDR3 is 14 residues. Germline values: CDR1 LNHDA, CDR2 SQIVND (reference sequence). The CDR3 reads CASSIPGNSYEQYF. CDR3 nucleotide sequence: TGTGCCAGTAGTATTCCAGGGAACTCCTACGAGCAGTACTTC. Complete variable domain (other parts from reference TRBV19 and TRBJ2-7): DGGITQSPKYLFRKEGQNVTLSCEQNLNHDAMYWYRQDPGQGLRLIYYSQIVNDFQKGDIAEGYSVSREKKESFPLTVTSAQKNPTAFYLCASSIPGNSYEQYFGPGTRLTVT.

The V gene is TRBV6-1, the J gene TRBJ2-1, with TRBD2 matching 12 bases. The CDR3 runs 14 residues. The V segment lost 2 bases and the J segment 13 bases; nucleotides outside the gene matches: 6. Germline V gene lookup returns CDR1 MNHNS and CDR2 SASEGT. The CDR3 is CASSENSSGRAQFF. CDR3 sequence (DNA): TGTGCCAGCAGTGAAAACTCTAGCGGGAGGGCTCAGTTCTTC.

This clone was seen only once. The chain couples TRBV10-3 to TRBJ1-3; tentative D call: TRBD1 (6 bases). This CDR3 is 15 amino acids long. Per the germline V gene, CDR1 is ENHRY and CDR2 is SYGVKD. V was trimmed by 10 bases and J by 0 bases, leaving 16 bases between them. The CDR3 nucleotides read TGTGCCACCGAATTGGGACAAAGCTCTGGAAACACCATATATTTT. As protein: CATELGQSSGNTIYF.

This clone was counted a single time. This chain connects TRBV5-4 to TRBJ2-7; 10 bases agree with TRBD2. The V and J ends lost 5 bases and 4 bases, in that order; junction bases with no gene match: 6. The V gene's germline CDR1 is SGHNT and CDR2 YYREEE (reference sequence). The CDR3 runs 14 residues. The CDR3 is CASRKAGGPYEQYF. CDR3 nucleotides: TGTGCCAGCAGAAAAGCGGGAGGGCCATACGAGCAGTACTTC.

V and J are TRBV10-3 and TRBJ1-4, with D maybe TRBD1 (5 bases). The CDR3 has 13 residues. Germline V gene data show CDR1 as ENHRY and CDR2 as SYGVKD. V lost 2 bases, J lost 11 bases, and 12 bases lay in between. CDR3 DNA sequence: TGTGCCATCAGTGAGGACCAGGGCTGGAAACTGTTTTTT. Translated, it gives CAISEDQGWKLFF.

The V call is TRBV28, the J call TRBJ1-5; no firm D call. V was clipped by 7 bases and J by 0 bases, with 13 bases between them. The CDR3 contains 15 residues. Germline CDR1 is MDHEN and CDR2 is SYDVKM. As DNA, the CDR3 is TGTGCCAGCATTATTGGAGGGTTTAGCAATCAGCCCCAGCATTTT. Translation gives CASIIGGFSNQPQHF. The variable domain in full, completed from reference TRBV28 and TRBJ1-5, reads DVKVTQSSRYLVKRTGEKVFLECVQDMDHENMFWYRQDPGLGLRLIYFSYDVKMKEKGDIPEGYSVSREKKERFSLILESASTNQTSMYLCASIIGGFSNQPQHFGDGTRLSIL.

The chain has TRBV7-8 and TRBJ2-2; a possible D gene is TRBD1 (5 bases). Per germline, CDR1 SGHVS and CDR2 FQNEAQ. Trimming stripped 0 bases from V and 4 bases from J, with 12 bases between. The CDR3 runs 16 residues. In nucleotides, the CDR3 is TGTGCCAGCAGCTTAGCAAGGCAGGGAATCACCGGGGAGCTGTTTTTT. This sequence encodes CASSLARQGITGELFF.

This chain uses TRBV5-1 with TRBJ2-3; 12 bases are shared with TRBD2. The CDR3 sequence is 14 residues long. CDR1 is SGHRS, CDR2 YFSETQ, per germline. With 6 bases clipped from V and 3 bases from J, the junction kept 2 bases outside the gene matches. The chain's CDR3 is CASKTSGSTDTQYF. The CDR3 nucleotides read TGCGCCAGCAAGACTAGCGGGAGTACAGATACGCAGTATTTT.

The chain employs TRBV19 and TRBJ2-2; 8 bases map to TRBD2. CDR3 size: 15 residues. Trimming removed 5 bases from V and 4 bases from J; junction bases left unmatched: 6. Germline lookup yields CDR1 LNHDA and CDR2 SQIVND (reference sequence). The CDR3 nucleotides are TGTGCCAGTAGTTCCACTAGCGGCTTCACCGGGGAGCTGTTTTTT. This gives the protein CASSSTSGFTGELFF.

The chain recombines TRBV11-1 with TRBJ2-1; TRBD2 aligns across 7 bases. Germline V CDR1 and CDR2: SGHAT, FQDESV (reference sequence). V gave up 2 bases and J gave up 3 bases; unmatched junction bases: 4. The CDR3 loop spans 15 amino acids. The CDR3: CASSLPGGGYNEQFF. In DNA, the CDR3 is TGTGCCAGCAGCTTACCGGGAGGAGGCTACAATGAGCAGTTCTTC.

The chain couples TRBV4-1 to TRBJ1-4; 7 positions agree with TRBD1. With V trimmed by 3 bases and J by 7 bases, 11 bases remained unmatched. Germline V gives CDR1 MGHRA, CDR2 YSYEKL. The CDR3 is 16 residues long. This CDR3 reads CASSHGLRGRVEKLFF. CDR3 DNA sequence: TGCGCCAGCAGCCACGGGCTGAGGGGGCGTGTTGAAAAACTGTTTTTT.

This clone was recorded once. The chain joins TRBV19 to TRBJ1-4; TRBD1 is a possible D gene (6 bases). Germline assignment: CDR1 LNHDA and CDR2 SQIVND (reference sequence). Trimming shortened V by 5 bases and J by 7 bases, and 11 bases separated the two germline ends. The CDR3 extends over 13 amino acids. For the CDR3, the DNA is TGTGCCAGTAGTGGCCACAGGGCTGAAAAACTGTTTTTT. It yields the protein CASSGHRAEKLFF.

The chain joins TRBV30 to TRBJ2-7; 7 nucleotides line up with TRBD2. V dropped 5 bases and J dropped 2; count of bases not matched to a gene: 12. Per the germline V gene, CDR1 is GTSNPN and CDR2 is SVGIG (reference sequence). This CDR3 is built from 15 residues. CDR3 sequence reads: CAWGHRPRGAYEQYF. Written as DNA, the CDR3 is TGTGCCTGGGGCCATAGGCCCCGGGGGGCCTACGAGCAGTACTTC. Full variable domain (remainder filled in from reference TRBV30 and TRBJ2-7): SQTIHQWPATLVQPVGSPLSLECTVEGTSNPNLYWYRQAAGRGLQLLFYSVGIGQISSEVPQNLSASRPQDRQFILSSKKLLLSDSGFYLCAWGHRPRGAYEQYFGPGTRLTVT.

This clone was counted a single time. This CDR3 is also generated by other DNA sequences in the sample. The chain uses TRBV5-1 and TRBJ2-3; 12 bases map to TRBD2. CDR1 and CDR2 (germline): SGHRS, YFSETQ. The CDR3 totals 15 residues. The J segment lost 4 bases and the V segment lost 3 bases, leaving 3 bases of the junction unmatched. The CDR3 loop is CASSSGLAGPDTQYF. For the CDR3, the DNA is TGCGCCAGCAGCTCGGGACTAGCGGGTCCAGATACGCAGTATTTT.

This chain joins TRBV5-4 and TRBJ1-4, with TRBD1 matching over 9 bases. Germline values: CDR1 SGHNT, CDR2 YYREEE (reference sequence). CDR3 length: 15 amino acids. V lost 2 bases, J lost 7 bases, and 6 bases stayed unmatched. This CDR3 is CASSFRTGDSEKLFF. CDR3 DNA: TGTGCCAGCAGCTTCCGGACAGGGGACTCTGAAAAACTGTTTTTT.

A note on this clone: One junction end disagrees with the germline gene, perhaps due to a read error. The V gene is TRBV6-5, the J gene TRBJ1-3; D gene ambiguous. Germline CDR1 reads MNHEY; CDR2 reads SVGAGI. CDR3 size: 15 residues. The CDR3 sequence is CASSPAWSSGNSIYF. As DNA, the CDR3 is TGTGCCAGCAGCCCAGCATGGAGCTCTGGAAACTCCATATATTTT.

The chain is built from TRBV2 and TRBJ2-7, with a weak D call TRBD2 (6 bases). The ends were cut back, 6 bases at V and 4 bases at J, with 19 bases in the middle. The CDR3 has 15 residues. Germline CDR1 SNHLY, CDR2 FYNNEI. The CDR3 coding sequence is TGTGCCAGCAGGGTCCTGGGGACTGAGACATACGAGCAGTACTTC. Translation: CASRVLGTETYEQYF. Based on the CDR3 plus reference TRBV2 and TRBJ2-7, the full variable domain is EPEVTQTPSHQVTQMGQEVILRCVPISNHLYFYWYRQILGQKVEFLVSFYNNEISEKSEIFDDQFSVERPDGSNFTLKIRSTKLEDSAMYFCASRVLGTETYEQYFGPGTRLTVT.

J is TRBJ2-2 and V is TRBV10-3; 14 bases agree with TRBD2. J gave up 7 bases and V 4 bases, and 5 bases lay outside the gene matches. Germline V gene data show CDR1 as ENHRY and CDR2 as SYGVKD. The CDR3 covers 16 residues. For the CDR3, the DNA is TGTGCCATCAGTGGACTAGCGGGGGGGCTTGGCGGGGAGCTGTTTTTT. Protein product: CAISGLAGGLGGELFF.

This clone came up once. The gene calls are TRBV5-1 and TRBJ1-4; D gene unclear. The CDR3 contains 15 residues. Germline CDR1 and CDR2: SGHRS and YFSETQ. V was clipped by 3 bases and J by 0 bases, with 9 bases between them. As DNA, the CDR3 is TGCGCCAGCAGCTCTCCCCAGGCAACTAATGAAAAACTGTTTTTT. This codes for CASSSPQATNEKLFF.

The rearrangement links TRBV6-5 to TRBJ1-1, with D possibly being TRBD1 (6 bases). V was trimmed by 10 bases and J by 5 bases, leaving 11 bases between them. Germline CDR1 MNHEY, CDR2 SVGAGI. The CDR3 loop spans 11 amino acids. The CDR3 sequence is CATEGGTEAFF. The CDR3 bases are TGTGCCACCGAGGGGGGGACTGAAGCTTTCTTT.

The gene calls are TRBV28 and TRBJ1-2; 7 positions agree with TRBD1. CDR1 and CDR2 from the germline V gene are MDHEN and SYDVKM. The J segment lost 2 bases and the V segment lost 5 bases, leaving 5 bases of the junction unmatched. The CDR3 length is 14 residues. The CDR3 spells CASSQIQGNYGYTF. Written as DNA, the CDR3 is TGTGCCAGCAGTCAAATACAGGGGAACTATGGCTACACCTTC.

The chain couples TRBV19 to TRBJ2-7; perhaps TRBD1 as D (6 bases). The CDR3 is 13 residues long. CDR1 and CDR2 from the germline V gene are LNHDA and SQIVND (reference sequence). V dropped 5 bases and J dropped 2 bases, with 10 bases sitting between them. CDR3: CASSVGTTYEQYF. The CDR3 DNA is TGTGCCAGTAGTGTGGGGACAACCTACGAGCAGTACTTC.

V and J are TRBV29-1 and TRBJ1-3; tentative D call: TRBD1 (6 bases). Germline V gene data show CDR1 as SQVTM and CDR2 as ANQGSEA. There are 14 residues in the CDR3. With 7 bases removed from V and 4 bases from J, the gap between germline ends came to 17 bases. DNA of the CDR3: TGCAGCGCCCAGCGGGGGGCCGGAGGAAACACCATATATTTT. Translation: CSAQRGAGGNTIYF.

The chain employs TRBV30 and TRBJ2-1; 9 positions match TRBD1. Trimming removed 4 bases from V and 8 bases from J; junction bases left unmatched: 9. The CDR3 extends over 14 amino acids. The germline V gene encodes CDR1 GTSNPN and CDR2 SVGIG (reference sequence). The CDR3, as DNA: TGTGCCTGGACCCCGGGACAGGGTTTCCATGAGCAGTTCTTC. Translation: CAWTPGQGFHEQFF.